A single sample gave rise to the 3 T cell receptor beta chains below, sequenced in a study of shared clonotypes between healthy human individuals. Clones were sequenced by immunoSEQ multiplex PCR, and TCRdb holds only the in-frame ones, with some missing. Of roughly 590,000 clones listed, around 95% are singletons. Positive CCR7 selection of CD45RO-negative cells yielded the naive CD8 cells, and terminally differentiated effector memory CD45RA+ cells were excluded. Sequences were obtained from naive CD8+ T cells sorted from blood. The receptor source for this set is a woman aged 25 to 39 in good health.

The chain joins TRBV27 to TRBJ2-1, with a possible D match to TRBD2 (6 bases). Trimming removed 7 bases from V and 3 bases from J, with 10 bases in between. The germline CDR1 and CDR2 sequences are MNHEY and SMNVEV (reference sequence). The CDR3 has 13 residues. CDR3 in amino acids: CASTHGSYNEQFF. The CDR3, as DNA: TGTGCCAGCACGCACGGGAGCTACAATGAGCAGTTCTTC.

J is TRBJ2-1 and V is TRBV11-2; 11 nucleotides match TRBD2. In germline, CDR1 is SGHAT, CDR2 FQNNGV. The CDR3 loop spans 16 amino acids. The trim removed 1 base at V and 9 bases at J, leaving 8 bases unmatched. CDR3 loop: CASSLASIAGGGEQFF. CDR3 coding DNA: TGTGCCAGCAGCTTAGCGTCGATAGCGGGAGGGGGTGAGCAGTTCTTC.

This chain joins TRBV19 and TRBJ1-2; 7 bases fit TRBD1. This CDR3 has 17 amino acids. The V gene's germline CDR1 is LNHDA and CDR2 SQIVND (reference sequence). V shed 2 bases, J shed 3 bases, and the junction held 12 bases outside the gene matches. CDR3 region: CASSIRQGVPADYGYTF. Here the CDR3 DNA reads TGTGCCAGTAGTATAAGGCAGGGGGTACCAGCGGACTATGGCTACACCTTC.